The rows below give T cell receptor beta chains drawn from one sample of a study of blood T cell repertoires in COVID-19. Data came from immunoSEQ multiplex PCR; TCRdb stores just in-frame clones and leaves some out. The sample includes around 300,000 clones, approximately 88% of them seen just once. The sample taken for sequencing was peripheral blood. These receptors all come from a man over 45 with acute or convalescent COVID-19. The CDR3 runs from the conserved cysteine through the conserved F or W. D genes are given only for firm matches. For some rows the clone size is stated as once, few or many, or as a class when expanded; others skip it.

>.|18|TRBJ1-4|.|TRBV12-5
CASGLVRAGPATNEKLFF
TGTGCTAGTGGTTTGGTACGCGCAGGGCCTGCAACTAATGAAAAACTGTTTTTT
>.|15|TRBJ1-1|once|TRBV3-1/TRBV3-2
CASSQGARAVTEAFF
TGTGCCAGCAGCCAAGGCGCCAGGGCGGTCACTGAAGCTTTCTTT
>.|16|TRBJ2-1|.|TRBV9
CASSLRPGPPYNEQFF
TGTGCCAGCAGCCTCCGTCCAGGGCCCCCTTACAATGAGCAGTTCTTC
>.|14|TRBJ2-1|.|TRBV19
CASPSRVPYNEQFF
TGTGCCAGTCCCTCCCGGGTCCCCTACAATGAGCAGTTCTTC
>TRBD1|15|TRBJ1-1|.|TRBV2
CASSATRDRHTEAFF
TGTGCCAGCAGCGCCACCCGGGACAGGCACACTGAAGCTTTCTTT
>TRBD2|17|TRBJ2-5|.|TRBV5-1
CASSFGLAEGFQETQYF
TGCGCCAGCAGCTTCGGGCTAGCGGAGGGATTCCAAGAGACCCAGTACTTC
>.|13|TRBJ1-2|.|TRBV7-9
CASPKQGTYGYTF
TGTGCCAGCCCCAAGCAGGGTACCTATGGCTACACCTTC
>.|12|TRBJ2-7|.|TRBV9
CASGGNVYEQYF
TGTGCCAGCGGAGGGAACGTCTACGAGCAGTACTTC
>.|15|TRBJ1-1|once|TRBV4-1
CASSHPGSPNTEAFF
TGCGCCAGCAGCCACCCCGGGTCGCCAAACACTGAAGCTTTCTTT
>TRBD1|13|TRBJ1-1|.|TRBV13
CASSSTGDTEAFF
TGTGCCAGCAGCTCGACAGGGGACACTGAAGCTTTCTTT
>.|12|TRBJ1-1|.|TRBV3-1/TRBV3-2
CASSLIETEAFF
TGTGCCAGCAGTCTCATAGAGACTGAAGCTTTCTTT
>.|14|TRBJ2-1|.|TRBV6-5
CASTRALTVNEQFF
TGTGCCAGCACCAGGGCACTAACGGTCAATGAGCAGTTCTTC
>.|15|TRBJ2-7|few|TRBV18
CASSPTGFPGAEQYF
TGTGCCAGCTCACCAACGGGGTTTCCGGGAGCCGAGCAGTACTTC
>.|14|TRBJ1-6|.|TRBV7-7
CASSPGHNNSPLHF
TGTGCTAGCAGCCCGGGACATAATAATTCACCCCTCCACTTT
>TRBD1|14|TRBJ2-7|.|TRBV10-3
CAISGGTGGYEQYF
TGTGCCATCAGTGGAGGGACAGGGGGCTACGAGCAGTACTTC
>.|15|TRBJ1-1|.|TRBV5-1
CASSLGAFENTEAFF
TGCGCCAGCAGCTTGGGGGCCTTTGAGAACACTGAAGCTTTCTTT
>TRBD2|15|TRBJ2-3|.|TRBV7-9
CASSRTSGIGDTQYF
TGTGCCAGCAGCCGCACTAGCGGGATTGGGGATACGCAGTATTTT
>TRBD1|14|TRBJ1-2|.|TRBV6-6
CASRRTGQGGGYTF
TGTGCCAGCAGGCGTACGGGACAGGGCGGGGGCTACACCTTC
>.|16|TRBJ2-5|.|TRBV15
CATSRGVASSGETQYF
TGTGCCACCAGCAGAGGAGTAGCGTCTTCAGGAGAGACCCAGTACTTC
>TRBD1|16|TRBJ2-3|.|TRBV9
CASSVGDRDRGSTQYF
TGTGCCAGCAGCGTAGGGGACCGGGACAGGGGGTCAACGCAGTATTTT
>TRBD1|14|TRBJ1-4|.|TRBV10-3
CAISGGTGFEKLFF
TGTGCCATCAGTGGCGGGACAGGGTTTGAAAAACTGTTTTTT
>.|12|TRBJ2-1|.|TRBV7-8
CASSLEQVEQFF
TGTGCCAGCAGCTTAGAGCAGGTTGAGCAGTTCTTC
>TRBD1|14|TRBJ2-1|.|TRBV5-4
CASSLGQGAPQKVF
TGTGCCAGCAGCTTGGGACAGGGAGCCCCCCAGAAGGTCTTC
>.|15|TRBJ1-4|.|TRBV19
CASSPRTEDNEKLFF
TGTGCCAGTAGTCCGCGGACGGAGGATAATGAAAAACTGTTTTTT
>TRBD1|16|TRBJ1-1|.|TRBV4-1
CASSQGRTGVGTEAFF
TGCGCCAGCAGCCAAGGGAGGACAGGGGTGGGCACTGAAGCTTTCTTT
>TRBD2|16|TRBJ2-1|.|TRBV2
CASITAPGLVGNEQFF
TGTGCCAGCATTACAGCTCCGGGACTAGTGGGAAATGAGCAGTTCTTC
>TRBD1|16|TRBJ2-3|once|TRBV13
CASSWGDRGHPDTQYF
TGTGCCAGCAGCTGGGGAGACAGGGGGCATCCAGATACGCAGTATTTT
>.|14|TRBJ1-1|.|TRBV6-1
CASSDPPGYTEAFF
TGTGCCAGCAGTGATCCCCCAGGTTACACTGAAGCTTTCTTT
>.|11|TRBJ1-1|.|TRBV10-2
CASWALTEAFF
TGCGCCTCCTGGGCCCTCACTGAAGCTTTCTTT
>.|15|TRBJ1-4|.|TRBV27
CASRPAGLTNEKLFF
TGTGCCAGCAGGCCCGCGGGGTTGACTAATGAAAAACTGTTTTTT
>.|15|TRBJ1-6|.|TRBV3-1/TRBV3-2
CASSLQAGDNSPLHF
TGTGCCAGCAGCCTCCAAGCGGGGGACAATTCACCCCTCCACTTT
>TRBD1|17|TRBJ2-3|.|TRBV13
CASSFTDRDRGGYTQYF
TGTGCCAGCAGCTTTACGGACCGGGACAGGGGAGGATATACGCAGTATTTT
>.|16|TRBJ2-7|.|TRBV15
CATSRDLGAGADEQYF
TGTGCCACCAGCAGGGACCTTGGGGCGGGGGCCGACGAGCAGTACTTC
>.|15|TRBJ1-1|.|TRBV4-1
CASSQEGGRRTEAFF
TGCGCCAGCAGCCAAGAGGGGGGGCGCAGGACTGAAGCTTTCTTT
>.|13|TRBJ1-1|.|TRBV6-5
CASYAGPNEEAFF
TGTGCCAGCTATGCGGGCCCAAATGAAGAAGCTTTCTTT
>.|13|TRBJ1-2|.|TRBV10-3
CAISEGQAYGYTF
TGTGCCATCAGTGAGGGTCAGGCCTATGGCTACACCTTC
>TRBD1|19|TRBJ2-7|.|TRBV6-6
CASSSRSRQGTSDPYEQYF
TGTGCCAGCAGCTCTCGGAGTCGACAGGGTACCAGTGATCCCTACGAGCAGTACTTC